The 15 T cell receptor beta chains in this list originate from one sample, sequenced in a study of CD8 T cells in ankylosing spondylitis. TCRdb independently ran MiXCR on the 5' RACE reads; one entry per CDR3 protein. The table lists 250,000 or so distinct CDR3 sequences, roughly a quarter of them singletons. The specimen sequenced was blood, either unsorted or a sorted T cell fraction (not recorded which). These receptor sequences come from a male donor with ankylosing spondylitis or in good health (not recorded which).

This clonotype was detected only a few times. One end of the junction varies from germline; a read error may be responsible. This chain's CDR3 is CSASRSNYEQYF. The CDR3 DNA sequence: TGCAGCGCTAGCAGATCCAACTACGAGCAGTACTTC. This chain links TRBV20-1 with TRBJ2-7, with a weak D call TRBD2 (5 bases). CDR3 size: 12 residues. Germline values: CDR1 DFQATT, CDR2 SNEGSKA (reference sequence).

This rearrangement joins TRBV7-9 to TRBJ2-1; tentatively, D is TRBD1 (5 bases). This CDR3 has 14 amino acids. Germline CDR1 is SEHNR and CDR2 is FQNEAQ (reference sequence). Trimming cost V 4 bases and J 6 bases, with 13 bases left between them. DNA for the CDR3: TGTGCCAGCAGCTATTCGCAGGGTCGCAATGAGCAGTTCTTC. Translating it yields CASSYSQGRNEQFF. Complete variable domain (other parts from reference TRBV7-9 and TRBJ2-1): DTGVSQNPRHKITKRGQNVTFRCDPISEHNRLYWYRQTLGQGPEFLTYFQNEAQLEKSRLLSDRFSAERPKGSFSTLEIQRTEQGDSAMYLCASSYSQGRNEQFFGPGTRLTVL.

This rearrangement joins TRBV20-1 to TRBJ1-1; D gene ambiguous. The CDR3 is 11 residues long. V was clipped by 8 bases and J by 1 base, with 8 bases between them. Per the germline V gene, CDR1 is DFQATT and CDR2 is SNEGSKA (reference sequence). This CDR3 reads CSTLRNTEAFF. CDR3 nucleotide sequence: TGCAGTACTCTAAGGAACACTGAAGCTTTCTTT.

In this sample, this clonotype turned up many times. V and J are TRBV15 and TRBJ2-1, with D tentatively TRBD2 (6 bases). V was cut by 0 bases and J by 12 bases, with 12 bases left in between. Germline CDR1 and CDR2: LNHNV and YYDKDF (reference sequence). This CDR3 is built from 13 residues. The CDR3 DNA reads TGTGCCACCAGCAGAGATCTCGGGGGTTGGCAGTTCTTC. Translated, it gives CATSRDLGGWQFF.

This clonotype was recorded a few times. CDR3 sequence reads: CASSHGQFTGELFF. The DNA of the CDR3 is TGTGCCAGCTCCCACGGACAGTTCACCGGGGAGCTGTTTTTT. This chain connects TRBV18 to TRBJ2-2, with D possibly being TRBD1 (6 bases). The V end lost 6 bases, the J end lost 4 bases, and 12 bases lay between the germline ends. The CDR3 is 14 amino acids. Germline values: CDR1 KGHSH, CDR2 LQKENI.

The chain employs TRBV7-9 and TRBJ2-1, with a weak D call TRBD2 (7 bases). Germline lookup yields CDR1 SEHNR and CDR2 FQNEAQ (reference sequence). V shed 7 bases and J shed 10 bases, with 23 bases lying between them. The CDR3 loop spans 15 amino acids. The CDR3 spells CASIERTRGSFEQFF. In nucleotides, the CDR3 is TGTGCCAGCATCGAGCGGACTAGGGGGAGCTTCGAGCAGTTCTTC. The variable domain in full, completed from reference TRBV7-9 and TRBJ2-1, reads DTGVSQNPRHKITKRGQNVTFRCDPISEHNRLYWYRQTLGQGPEFLTYFQNEAQLEKSRLLSDRFSAERPKGSFSTLEIQRTEQGDSAMYLCASIERTRGSFEQFFGPGTRLTVL.

This rearrangement joins TRBV12-3 or TRBV12-4 to TRBJ2-7, with D possibly TRBD2 on 5 matching bases. Trimming cost V 7 bases and J 2 bases, with 12 bases left between them. This CDR3 spans 13 amino acids. The CDR3 region is CASTSTGTYEQYF. The CDR3, as DNA: TGTGCCAGCACCTCAACCGGGACCTACGAGCAGTACTTC.

This clonotype was counted ten times or more. The chain joins TRBV20-1 to TRBJ2-1, with a weak D call TRBD1 (5 bases). The V and J ends lost 7 bases and 8 bases respectively, with 12 bases between them. Per the germline V gene, CDR1 is DFQATT and CDR2 is SNEGSKA (reference sequence). The CDR3 covers 11 residues. DNA of the CDR3: TGCAGTGAGGACACCGGCGATGAGCAGTTCTTC. Translation: CSEDTGDEQFF.

The count of this clonotype is one. This sequence joins TRBV5-1 and TRBJ2-1, with D perhaps assigned TRBD1 or TRBD2 (5 bases each). The V end lost 5 bases, the J end lost 0 bases, and 9 bases lay between the germline ends. The CDR3 length is 14 residues. Looked up from germline, CDR1 is SGHRS and CDR2 is YFSETQ. CDR3 amino acids: CASRPGSSYNEQFF. In nucleotides, the CDR3 is TGCGCCAGCAGGCCAGGGAGCTCCTACAATGAGCAGTTCTTC. The whole variable domain, remainder taken from reference TRBV5-1 and TRBJ2-1, is KAGVTQTPRYLIKTRGQQVTLSCSPISGHRSVSWYQQTPGQGLQFLFEYFSETQRNKGNFPGRFSGRQFSNSRSEMNVSTLELGDSALYLCASRPGSSYNEQFFGPGTRLTVL.

The chain uses TRBV15 and TRBJ2-1; 9 positions agree with TRBD2. The CDR3 extends over 15 amino acids. Germline lookup yields CDR1 LNHNV and CDR2 YYDKDF (reference sequence). Losses at the gene ends were 1 base for V and 9 bases for J; bases not matched to a gene: 7. The CDR3 bases are TGTGCCACCAGCAGAGGGGGCGGGGGGGCCATTGAGCAGTTCTTC. Its translation: CATSRGGGGAIEQFF.

This chain joins TRBV6-6 and TRBJ2-3, with D unresolved. The CDR3 sequence is 13 residues long. Germline assignment: CDR1 MNHNY and CDR2 SVGAGI (reference sequence). V lost 2 bases to trimming and J lost 6 bases, with 9 bases between them. The CDR3 reads CASSYADSDTQYF. Here the CDR3 DNA reads TGTGCCAGCAGTTACGCTGATAGCGATACGCAGTATTTT.

This clonotype occurred many times. V usage is TRBV28 and J usage is TRBJ1-1, with 8 bases identical to TRBD1. This CDR3 has 18 amino acids. Per the germline V gene, CDR1 is MDHEN and CDR2 is SYDVKM. Unmatched junction bases numbered 16, after V lost 6 bases and J lost 1 base. CDR3 sequence: CASSRLGQGWSKNTEAFF. CDR3 sequence (DNA): TGTGCCAGCAGCCGGCTAGGACAGGGTTGGTCCAAGAACACTGAAGCTTTCTTT. Looking up the rest from reference TRBV28 and TRBJ1-1 gives the full variable domain: DVKVTQSSRYLVKRTGEKVFLECVQDMDHENMFWYRQDPGLGLRLIYFSYDVKMKEKGDIPEGYSVSREKKERFSLILESASTNQTSMYLCASSRLGQGWSKNTEAFFGQGTRLTVV.

The V gene is TRBV20-1, the J gene TRBJ2-5; D tentatively fits TRBD1 or TRBD2 (6 bases each). V was trimmed by 3 bases and J by 5 bases, leaving 13 bases between them. This CDR3 comprises 13 residues. Germline-derived CDR1 and CDR2 are DFQATT and SNEGSKA (reference sequence). The CDR3 DNA follows: TGCAGTGCTAGTCCGGGGGCGTGGGAGACCCAGTACTTC. Protein sequence: CSASPGAWETQYF.

Worth noting for this clonotype: At one end, the junction sequence differs from germline, possibly due to a read error. The gene calls are TRBV6-1 and TRBJ2-6, with D unresolved. The CDR3 contains 17 residues. Germline CDR1 reads MNHNS; CDR2 reads SASEGT. DNA of the CDR3: TGTGCCAGCAGGCACCACGGTGGGCTCTCTGGGGACAACGTCCTGACTTTC. It translates to CASRHHGGLSGDNVLTF.

The sample holds a few counts of this clonotype. The V call is TRBV20-1, the J call TRBJ2-1; 11 bases line up with TRBD2. The CDR3 contains 13 residues. V was clipped by 7 bases and J by 4 bases; unmatched bases: 3. The germline V gene has CDR1 DFQATT and CDR2 SNEGSKA (reference sequence). The CDR3 reads CSELAGGYNEQFF. CDR3 sequence (DNA): TGCAGTGAATTAGCGGGGGGGTACAATGAGCAGTTCTTC.